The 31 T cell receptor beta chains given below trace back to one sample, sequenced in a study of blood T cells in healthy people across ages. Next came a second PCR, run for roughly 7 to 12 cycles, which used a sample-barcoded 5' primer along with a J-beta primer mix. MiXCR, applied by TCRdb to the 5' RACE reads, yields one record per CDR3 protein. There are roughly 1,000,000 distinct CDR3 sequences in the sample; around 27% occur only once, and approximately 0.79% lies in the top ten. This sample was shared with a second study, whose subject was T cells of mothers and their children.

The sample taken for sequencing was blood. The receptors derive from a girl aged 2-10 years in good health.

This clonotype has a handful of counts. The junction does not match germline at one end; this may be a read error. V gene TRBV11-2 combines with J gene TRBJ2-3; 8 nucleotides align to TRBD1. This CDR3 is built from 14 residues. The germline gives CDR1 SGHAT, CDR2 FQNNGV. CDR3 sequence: CASSPSGPGQVWNF. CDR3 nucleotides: TGTGCCAGCAGCCCCTCGGGGCCGGGACAGGTTTGGAATTTT.

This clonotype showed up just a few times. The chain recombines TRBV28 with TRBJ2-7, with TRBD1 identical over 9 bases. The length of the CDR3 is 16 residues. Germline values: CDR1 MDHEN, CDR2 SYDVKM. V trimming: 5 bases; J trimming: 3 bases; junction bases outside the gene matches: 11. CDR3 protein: CASSGPGQGFVYEQYF. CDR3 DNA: TGTGCCAGCAGTGGACCGGGACAGGGTTTTGTCTACGAGCAGTACTTC.

CDR3 coding DNA: TGCGCCAGCAGCGACGGGGGGGCCACTGAAGCTTTCTTT. This sequence encodes CASSDGGATEAFF. The J gene is TRBJ1-1, the V gene TRBV5-1; weak D call: TRBD1 (6 bases). Germline CDR1 and CDR2: SGHRS and YFSETQ. Trimming cost V 4 bases and J 4 bases, with 11 bases left between them. CDR3 length: 13 amino acids.

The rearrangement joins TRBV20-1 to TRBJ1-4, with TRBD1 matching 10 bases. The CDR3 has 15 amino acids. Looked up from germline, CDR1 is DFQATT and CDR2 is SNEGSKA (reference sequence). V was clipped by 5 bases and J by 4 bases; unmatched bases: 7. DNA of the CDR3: TGCAGTGCTCAGGACAGGGGGAGTTATAATGAAAAACTGTTTTTT. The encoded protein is CSAQDRGSYNEKLFF.

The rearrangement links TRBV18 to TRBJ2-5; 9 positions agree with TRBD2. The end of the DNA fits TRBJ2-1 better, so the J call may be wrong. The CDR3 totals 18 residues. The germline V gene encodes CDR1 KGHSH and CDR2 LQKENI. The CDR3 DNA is TGTGCCAGCTCACCTTTCCTAGCGGGAAGAAGTATTGCGGGTGAGCAGTTCTTC. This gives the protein CASSPFLAGRSIAGEQFF.

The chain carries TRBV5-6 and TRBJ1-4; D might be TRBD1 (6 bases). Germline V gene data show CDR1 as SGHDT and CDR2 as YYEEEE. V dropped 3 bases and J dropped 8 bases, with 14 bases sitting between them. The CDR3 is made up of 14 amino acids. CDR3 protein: CASSSWGAAEKLFF. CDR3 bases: TGTGCCAGCAGCTCTTGGGGGGCCGCAGAAAAACTGTTTTTT.

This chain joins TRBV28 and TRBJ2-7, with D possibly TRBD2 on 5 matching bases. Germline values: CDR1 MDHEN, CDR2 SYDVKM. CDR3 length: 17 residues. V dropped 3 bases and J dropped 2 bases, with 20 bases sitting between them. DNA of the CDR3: TGTGCCAGCAGTTTCGTTCTGGATGAGGGAATGCCCTACGAGCAGTACTTC. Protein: CASSFVLDEGMPYEQYF.

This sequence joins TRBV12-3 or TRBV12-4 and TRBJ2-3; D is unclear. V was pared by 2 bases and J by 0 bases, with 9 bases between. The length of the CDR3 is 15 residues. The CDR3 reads CASSLYGPSTDTQYF. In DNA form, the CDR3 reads TGTGCCAGCAGTTTATACGGGCCTAGCACAGATACGCAGTATTTT.

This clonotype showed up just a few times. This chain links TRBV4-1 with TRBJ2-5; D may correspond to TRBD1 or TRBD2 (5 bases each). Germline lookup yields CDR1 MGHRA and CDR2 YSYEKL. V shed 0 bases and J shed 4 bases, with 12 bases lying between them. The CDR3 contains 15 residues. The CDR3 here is CASSQDRGVRETQYF. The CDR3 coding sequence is TGCGCCAGCAGCCAAGATCGAGGGGTTAGAGAGACCCAGTACTTC.

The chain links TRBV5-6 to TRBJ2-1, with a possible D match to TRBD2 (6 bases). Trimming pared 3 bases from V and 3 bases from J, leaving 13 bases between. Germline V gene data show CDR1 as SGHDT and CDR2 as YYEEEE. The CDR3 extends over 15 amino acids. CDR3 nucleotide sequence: TGTGCCAGCAGCTATTCGGGAGTAGGCTACAATGAGCAGTTCTTC. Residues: CASSYSGVGYNEQFF.

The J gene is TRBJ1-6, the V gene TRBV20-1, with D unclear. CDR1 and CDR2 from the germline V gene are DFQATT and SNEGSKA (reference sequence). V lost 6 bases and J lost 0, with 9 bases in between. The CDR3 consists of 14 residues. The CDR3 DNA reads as TGCAGTGCCAGACTGAGCTCCTATAATTCACCCCTCCACTTT. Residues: CSARLSSYNSPLHF.

The CDR3 loop is CASSFSGAVNEQFF. In nucleotides, the CDR3 is TGTGCCAGCAGCTTTTCAGGGGCTGTGAATGAGCAGTTCTTC. J is TRBJ2-1 and V is TRBV5-5, with a possible D match to TRBD1 (6 bases). The CDR3 runs 14 residues. Germline CDR1 is SGHKS and CDR2 is YYEKEE (reference sequence). V shed 2 bases and J shed 7 bases, with 13 bases lying between them.

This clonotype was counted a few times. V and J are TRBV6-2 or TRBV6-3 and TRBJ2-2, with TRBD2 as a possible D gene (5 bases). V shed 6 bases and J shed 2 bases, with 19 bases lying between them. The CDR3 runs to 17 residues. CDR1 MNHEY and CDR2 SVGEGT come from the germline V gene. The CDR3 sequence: CASRPPRGGYNTGELFF. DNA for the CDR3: TGTGCCAGCAGACCCCCCAGAGGAGGCTATAACACCGGGGAGCTGTTTTTT.

CDR3: CASRETGRGNEQFF. The CDR3 nucleotides read TGTGCCAGCAGAGAGACAGGGAGAGGCAATGAGCAGTTCTTC. The chain carries TRBV6-5 and TRBJ2-1; the match to TRBD1 covers 7 bases. The CDR3 sequence is 14 residues long. J lost 6 bases, V lost 6 bases, and 8 bases had no gene match. Per germline, CDR1 MNHEY and CDR2 SVGAGI.

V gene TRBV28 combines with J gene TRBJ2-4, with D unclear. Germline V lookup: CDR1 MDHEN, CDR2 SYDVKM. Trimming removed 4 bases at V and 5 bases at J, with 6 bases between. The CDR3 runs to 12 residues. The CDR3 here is CASSWTENIQYF. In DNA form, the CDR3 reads TGTGCCAGCAGTTGGACGGAAAACATTCAGTACTTC.

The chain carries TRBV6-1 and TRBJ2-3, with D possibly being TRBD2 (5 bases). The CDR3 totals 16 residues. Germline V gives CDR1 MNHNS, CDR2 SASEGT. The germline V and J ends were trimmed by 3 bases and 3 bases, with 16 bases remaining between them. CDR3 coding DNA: TGTGCCAGCAGTGATCGTTTGAGCGGCCGAACAGATACGCAGTATTTT. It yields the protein CASSDRLSGRTDTQYF.

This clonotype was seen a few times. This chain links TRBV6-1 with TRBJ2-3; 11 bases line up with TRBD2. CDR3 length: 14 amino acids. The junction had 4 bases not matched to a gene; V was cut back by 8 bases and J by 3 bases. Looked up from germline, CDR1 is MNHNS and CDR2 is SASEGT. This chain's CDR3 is CASSTSGMTDTQYF. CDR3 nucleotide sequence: TGTGCCAGCTCGACTAGCGGGATGACAGATACGCAGTATTTT.

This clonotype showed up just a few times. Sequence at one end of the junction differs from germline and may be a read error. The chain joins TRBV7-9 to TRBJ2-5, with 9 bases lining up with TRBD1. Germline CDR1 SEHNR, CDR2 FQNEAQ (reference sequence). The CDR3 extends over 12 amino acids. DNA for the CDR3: TGTGCCAGCAGCAGTGGGACAGGGCCCTTGAACTTC. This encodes CASSSGTGPLNF. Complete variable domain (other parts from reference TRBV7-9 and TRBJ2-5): DTGVSQNPRHKITKRGQNVTFRCDPISEHNRLYWYRQTLGQGPEFLTYFQNEAQLEKSRLLSDRFSAERPKGSFSTLEIQRTEQGDSAMYLCASSSGTGPLNFGPGTRLLVL.

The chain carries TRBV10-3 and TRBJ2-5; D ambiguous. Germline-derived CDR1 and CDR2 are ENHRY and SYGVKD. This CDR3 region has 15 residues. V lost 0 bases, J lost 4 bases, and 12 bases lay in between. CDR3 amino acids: CAISESTGAPETQYF. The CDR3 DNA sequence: TGTGCCATCAGTGAGTCGACTGGTGCGCCAGAGACCCAGTACTTC.

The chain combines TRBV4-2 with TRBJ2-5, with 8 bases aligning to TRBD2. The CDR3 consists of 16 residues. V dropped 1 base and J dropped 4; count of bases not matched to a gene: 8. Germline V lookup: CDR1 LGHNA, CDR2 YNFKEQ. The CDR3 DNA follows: TGTGCCAGCAGCCAAGTGGGTAGCGGGATGGGAGAGACCCAGTACTTC. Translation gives CASSQVGSGMGETQYF.

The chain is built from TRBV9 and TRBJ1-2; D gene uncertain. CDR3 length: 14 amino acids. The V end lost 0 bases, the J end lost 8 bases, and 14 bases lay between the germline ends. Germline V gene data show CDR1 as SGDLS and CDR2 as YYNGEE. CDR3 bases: TGTGCCAGCAGCGTAGATTCCGGGTCCGGCGGCTACACCTTC. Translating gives CASSVDSGSGGYTF.

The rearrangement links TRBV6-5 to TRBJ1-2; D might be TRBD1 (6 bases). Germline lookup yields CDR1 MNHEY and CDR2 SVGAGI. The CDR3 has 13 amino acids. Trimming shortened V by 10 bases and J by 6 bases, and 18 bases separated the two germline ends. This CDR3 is CATRTGTPDGYTF. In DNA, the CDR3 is TGTGCCACTCGAACCGGGACACCGGATGGCTACACCTTC.

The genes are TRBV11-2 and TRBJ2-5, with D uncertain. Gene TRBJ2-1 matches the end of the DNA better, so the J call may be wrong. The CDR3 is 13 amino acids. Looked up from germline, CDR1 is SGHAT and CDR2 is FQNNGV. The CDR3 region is CASSLSVANEQFF. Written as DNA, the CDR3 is TGTGCCAGCAGCTTATCCGTCGCCAATGAGCAGTTCTTC.

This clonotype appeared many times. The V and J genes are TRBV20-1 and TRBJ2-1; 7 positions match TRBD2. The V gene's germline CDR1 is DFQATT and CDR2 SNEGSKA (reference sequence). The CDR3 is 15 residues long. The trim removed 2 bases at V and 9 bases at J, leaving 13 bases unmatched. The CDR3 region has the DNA TGCAGTGCTAGACAGTCGGCGGGAGATATCTCTGAGCAGTTCTTC. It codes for CSARQSAGDISEQFF.

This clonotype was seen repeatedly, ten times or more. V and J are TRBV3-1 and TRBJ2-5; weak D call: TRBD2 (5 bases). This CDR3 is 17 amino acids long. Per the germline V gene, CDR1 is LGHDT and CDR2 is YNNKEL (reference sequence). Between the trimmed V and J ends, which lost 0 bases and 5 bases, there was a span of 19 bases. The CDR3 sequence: CASSQDHPLAPRETQYF. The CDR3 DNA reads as TGTGCCAGCAGCCAAGATCATCCGCTAGCCCCGAGGGAGACCCAGTACTTC.

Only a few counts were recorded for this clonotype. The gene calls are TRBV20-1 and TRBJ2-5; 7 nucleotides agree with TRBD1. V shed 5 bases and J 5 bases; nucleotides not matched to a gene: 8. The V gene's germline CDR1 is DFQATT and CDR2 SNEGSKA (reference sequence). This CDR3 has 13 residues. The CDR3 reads CSAFLDRVETQYF. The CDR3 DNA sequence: TGCAGTGCTTTCCTAGACAGGGTGGAGACCCAGTACTTC.

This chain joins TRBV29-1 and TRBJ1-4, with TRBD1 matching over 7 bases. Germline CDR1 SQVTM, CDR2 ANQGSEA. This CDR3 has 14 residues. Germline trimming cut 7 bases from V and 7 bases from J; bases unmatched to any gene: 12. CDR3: CSALGGDSGEKLFF. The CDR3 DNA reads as TGCAGCGCCCTGGGGGGGGACAGCGGTGAAAAACTGTTTTTT.

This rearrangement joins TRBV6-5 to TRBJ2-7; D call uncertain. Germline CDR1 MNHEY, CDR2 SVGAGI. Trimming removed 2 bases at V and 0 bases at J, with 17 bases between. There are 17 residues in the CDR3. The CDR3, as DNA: TGTGCCAGCAGTTACCCCTCTGACGGGCCGAGCTCCTACGAGCAGTACTTC. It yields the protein CASSYPSDGPSSYEQYF.

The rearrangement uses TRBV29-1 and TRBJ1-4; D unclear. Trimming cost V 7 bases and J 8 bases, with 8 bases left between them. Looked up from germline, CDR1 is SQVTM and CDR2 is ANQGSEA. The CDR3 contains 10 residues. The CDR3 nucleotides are TGCAGCGCTTTGAACGAAAAACTGTTTTTT. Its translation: CSALNEKLFF. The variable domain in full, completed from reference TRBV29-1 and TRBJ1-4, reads SAVISQKPSRDICQRGTSLTIQCQVDSQVTMMFWYRQQPGQSLTLIATANQGSEATYESGFVIDKFPISRPNLTFSTLTVSNMSPEDSSIYLCSALNEKLFFGSGTQLSVL.

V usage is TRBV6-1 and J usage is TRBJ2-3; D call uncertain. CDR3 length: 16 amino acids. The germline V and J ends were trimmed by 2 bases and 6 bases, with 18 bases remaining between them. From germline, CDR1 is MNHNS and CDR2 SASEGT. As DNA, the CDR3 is TGTGCCAGCAGTGAACTCAGGATGTCGTATTCGGATACGCAGTATTTT. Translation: CASSELRMSYSDTQYF.

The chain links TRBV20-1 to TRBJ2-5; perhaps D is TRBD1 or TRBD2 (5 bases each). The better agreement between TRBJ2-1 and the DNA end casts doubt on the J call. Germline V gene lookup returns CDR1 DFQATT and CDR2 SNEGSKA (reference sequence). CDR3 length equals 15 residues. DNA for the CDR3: TGCAGTGCTGACGACCGGGACCGCGGCCACAATGAGCAGTTCTTC. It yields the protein CSADDRDRGHNEQFF.